The clone carrying this T cell receptor beta chain was seen ten or more times. The antigen is unknown. TCR beta CDR3 region amplification was performed from RNA transcripts. The HTBI primer set served for first-round RT-PCR of the TCR CDR3. TCRdb analysed the multiplex PCR reads with MiXCR anew, one entry per CDR3 protein. The sample carries about 530,000 distinct CDR3 sequences, roughly a sixth recorded once. These data belong to a study of T cells in Graves' hyperthyroidism and ophthalmopathy. Across the study: Prior to any treatment, at the point of initial diagnosis, peripheral blood was collected. Study-wide results and caveats: A median around six months before onset, the model predicted ophthalmopathy.

Exclusion followed for patients with uncontrolled infection, other autoimmune disease, pregnancy or lactation. Diagnosing involved the use of clinical symptoms, serum thyroxine and TRAb, thyroid ultrasound and orbital computed tomography. CDR3 length: 10 residues. Germline V gene data show CDR1 as MDHEN and CDR2 as SYDVKM. Between the trimmed V and J ends, which lost 4 bases and 11 bases, there was a span of 6 bases. V gene TRBV28 combines with J gene TRBJ1-5; D may be TRBD1 (6 bases). The receptor's source is a woman aged 18-30 years with Graves' ophthalmopathy. What was sequenced was blood. The CDR3 DNA is TGTGCCAGCAGTTACAGGGCCCAGCATTTT. Translation: CASSYRAQHF.